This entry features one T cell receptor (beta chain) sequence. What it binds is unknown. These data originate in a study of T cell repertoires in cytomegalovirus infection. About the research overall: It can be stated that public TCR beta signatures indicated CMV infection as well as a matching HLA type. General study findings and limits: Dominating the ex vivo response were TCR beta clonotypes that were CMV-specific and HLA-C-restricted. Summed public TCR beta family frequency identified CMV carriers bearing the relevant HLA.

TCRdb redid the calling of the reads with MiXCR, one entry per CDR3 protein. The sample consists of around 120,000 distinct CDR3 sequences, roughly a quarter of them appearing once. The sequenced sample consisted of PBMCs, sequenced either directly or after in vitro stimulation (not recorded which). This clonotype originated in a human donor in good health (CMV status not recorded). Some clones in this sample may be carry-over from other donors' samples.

CDR3 nucleotides: TGCAGTGCCCCTAACACCATATATTTT. It encodes CSAPNTIYF. J is TRBJ1-3 and V is TRBV20-1; D ambiguous. V was cut by 6 bases and J by 7 bases, with 4 bases left in between. CDR1 and CDR2 from the germline V gene are DFQATT and SNEGSKA (reference sequence). The CDR3 spans 9 residues.